A single sample gave rise to the 18 T cell receptor beta chains below, sequenced in a study of blood T cells in healthy people across ages. Sample-barcoded 5' priming and a J-beta primer mix drove a second PCR of roughly 6 to 12 cycles. TCRdb redid the calling of the 5' RACE reads with MiXCR, one entry per CDR3 protein. The table includes a few hundred thousand distinct CDR3 sequences, roughly 26% detected once. The sequenced material came from blood. These receptors all stem from a woman aged 70 to 79 in good health.

The chain recombines TRBV9 with TRBJ2-2, with D uncertain. Per the germline V gene, CDR1 is SGDLS and CDR2 is YYNGEE. Trimming removed 1 base from V and 1 base from J, with 8 bases in between. This CDR3 is built from 15 residues. CDR3 nucleotide sequence: TGTGCCAGCAGCGTAAATTCAGAGAACACCGGGGAGCTGTTTTTT. It translates to CASSVNSENTGELFF.

This clonotype has only one observation. The V and J genes are TRBV5-1 and TRBJ2-2; 10 bases map to TRBD2. The CDR3 contains 17 residues. Germline V gene lookup returns CDR1 SGHRS and CDR2 YFSETQ. J lost 6 bases, V lost 0 bases, and 8 bases had no gene match. The CDR3 DNA sequence: TGCGCCAGCAGCTTGGAAGGTTCTAGCGGGAGATCCGGGGAGCTGTTTTTT. This gives the protein CASSLEGSSGRSGELFF.

V is TRBV27 and J is TRBJ2-6; D gene ambiguous. Trimming left V 0 bases short and J 0 bases short, with 9 bases between. Germline CDR1 and CDR2: MNHEY and SMNVEV (reference sequence). This CDR3 has 17 amino acids. The CDR3 DNA follows: TGTGCCAGCAGTTTATCTATTCAGCTCTCTGGGGCCAACGTCCTGACTTTC. It is translated as CASSLSIQLSGANVLTF.

This clonotype has a handful of counts. The chain recombines TRBV7-3 with TRBJ1-1, with 8 bases identical to TRBD1. The germline V gene has CDR1 SGHTA and CDR2 FQGTGA. J lost 9 bases, V lost 6 bases, and 6 bases had no gene match. This CDR3 is built from 12 residues. Written as DNA, the CDR3 is TGTGCCAGCAGTGAAACAGGGGGGAAAGCTTTCTTT. It encodes CASSETGGKAFF.

The chain joins TRBV20-1 to TRBJ2-7; D ambiguous. The CDR3 is 13 residues long. The V end lost 5 bases, the J end lost 2 bases, and 13 bases lay between the germline ends. Germline CDR1 and CDR2: DFQATT and SNEGSKA (reference sequence). CDR3 sequence reads: CSAATRITYEQYF. The CDR3 DNA reads TGCAGTGCTGCCACACGGATTACCTACGAGCAGTACTTC.

The V gene is TRBV28, the J gene TRBJ1-2; D is undetermined. CDR1 and CDR2 from the germline V gene are MDHEN and SYDVKM. V was clipped by 1 base and J by 9 bases, with 21 bases between them. The CDR3 totals 16 residues. CDR3 nucleotides: TGTGCCAGCAGTTTATTCTCAGGCCCCAGGTCTCGGAGCTACACCTTC. It is translated as CASSLFSGPRSRSYTF.

V and J are TRBV7-3 and TRBJ1-1; possible D gene TRBD1, 5 bases. The CDR3 consists of 13 residues. The ends were cut back, 2 bases at V and 6 bases at J, with 10 bases in the middle. Germline values: CDR1 SGHTA, CDR2 FQGTGA. The CDR3 sequence is CASSLWGAAEAFF. CDR3 DNA sequence: TGTGCCAGCAGCTTATGGGGCGCCGCTGAAGCTTTCTTT.

This clonotype was picked up a small number of times. This rearrangement joins TRBV28 to TRBJ1-5; no firm D call. Trimming removed 2 bases at V and 2 bases at J, with 22 bases between. Germline V gene sequence: CDR1 MDHEN, CDR2 SYDVKM. This CDR3 is 19 amino acids long. The DNA for the CDR3 is TGTGCCAGCAGTTTACTGGGCCAGGTAGGGAGTTGGGGCAATCAGCCCCAGCATTTT. Translating gives CASSLLGQVGSWGNQPQHF.

This clonotype showed up just a few times. J is TRBJ2-7 and V is TRBV7-2, with D unclear. The germline V gene has CDR1 SGHTA and CDR2 FQGNSA. V was clipped by 1 base and J by 7 bases, with 20 bases between them. The CDR3 is 16 amino acids. CDR3 protein: CASSLVARNPLLEQYF. CDR3 nucleotide sequence: TGTGCCAGCAGCTTAGTCGCAAGAAACCCCCTCTTGGAGCAGTACTTC.

Concerning this clonotype: Mismatch with germline at one junction end may stem from a read error. The J gene is TRBJ2-5, the V gene TRBV3-1, with 11 bases aligning to TRBD2. The CDR3 totals 15 residues. Germline V lookup: CDR1 LGHDT, CDR2 YNNKEL (reference sequence). The CDR3 DNA reads as TGTGCCAGCAGCCAACTAGCGGGAGGACAAGGGACCCGGTACTTC. Its protein is CASSQLAGGQGTRYF.

CDR3 nucleotide sequence: TGTGCCAGCAGCCCCTTTCGTGACAGTTCCTATGGCTACACCTTC. Encoded protein: CASSPFRDSSYGYTF. This sequence joins TRBV7-2 and TRBJ1-2, with D possibly TRBD1 on 5 matching bases. Germline assignment: CDR1 SGHTA and CDR2 FQGNSA. Trimming took 5 bases from V and 4 from J, leaving 17 bases between them. This CDR3 has 15 amino acids.

The chain links TRBV28 to TRBJ1-6; the match to TRBD1 covers 11 bases. V was pared by 8 bases and J by 2 bases, with 11 bases of the junction left unmatched. Looked up from germline, CDR1 is MDHEN and CDR2 is SYDVKM. The CDR3 totals 18 residues. This CDR3 is CASSMGRDRGTYNSPLHF. CDR3 nucleotides: TGTGCCAGCTCCATGGGGCGGGACAGGGGGACCTATAATTCACCCCTCCACTTT.

In its sample, this clonotype was seen a few times. Being one base from a much bigger clone, this may be a read error. CDR3 loop: CTSSPTQGMETQYF. CDR3 bases: TGTACCAGCAGCCCAACCCAGGGGATGGAGACCCAGTACTTC. The chain joins TRBV12-3 or TRBV12-4 to TRBJ2-5; D perhaps matches TRBD1 (6 bases). The CDR3 runs 14 residues.

Only a few counts were recorded for this clonotype. The chain carries TRBV7-6 and TRBJ2-5; D is possibly TRBD2 (5 bases). This CDR3 region has 14 residues. V gave up 3 bases and J gave up 3 bases, with 11 bases separating them. Germline values: CDR1 SGHVS, CDR2 FNYEAQ. The CDR3 loop is CASSFASTKETQYF. CDR3 DNA sequence: TGTGCCAGCAGCTTCGCTAGCACAAAAGAGACCCAGTACTTC. Drawing the rest from reference TRBV7-6 and TRBJ2-5, the complete variable domain is GAGVSQSPRYKVTKRGQDVALRCDPISGHVSLYWYRQALGQGPEFLTYFNYEAQQDKSGLPNDRFSAERPEGSISTLTIQRTEQRDSAMYRCASSFASTKETQYFGPGTRLLVL.

The chain couples TRBV13 to TRBJ1-5, with D perhaps TRBD1 (6 bases). CDR3 length: 15 amino acids. The germline V gene has CDR1 PRHDT and CDR2 FYEKMQ (reference sequence). Trimming cost V 5 bases and J 4 bases, with 15 bases left between them. CDR3 sequence reads: CASSLGTLGNQPQHF. The CDR3, as DNA: TGTGCCAGCAGCCTTGGGACACTCGGAAATCAGCCCCAGCATTTT.

The chain employs TRBV30 and TRBJ2-6; perhaps TRBD1 as D (5 bases). CDR1 is GTSNPN and CDR2 is SVGIG in the germline V gene (reference sequence). The CDR3 extends over 14 amino acids. Trimming removed 6 bases from V and 2 bases from J, with 11 bases in between. DNA of the CDR3: TGTGCCTGCCCCGCAGGGACTGGGGCCAACGTCCTGACTTTC. The encoded protein is CACPAGTGANVLTF.

This clonotype has ten or more counts. The V gene is TRBV4-3, the J gene TRBJ2-1, with no clear D. The length of the CDR3 is 14 residues. Germline V gene data show CDR1 as LGHNA and CDR2 as YSLEER. With 6 bases removed from V and 3 bases from J, the gap between germline ends came to 12 bases. CDR3 nucleotides: TGCGCCAGCAGTCAGCGACCCTTCTACAATGAGCAGTTCTTC. It codes for CASSQRPFYNEQFF.

The table lists this clonotype with a few counts. This chain uses TRBV3-1 with TRBJ2-2, with 12 bases matching TRBD1. From germline, CDR1 is LGHDT and CDR2 YNNKEL (reference sequence). The J segment lost 7 bases and the V segment lost 6 bases, leaving 9 bases of the junction unmatched. The CDR3 has 16 amino acids. CDR3 sequence (DNA): TGTGCCAGCAGACCACCGGGACAGGGGGCAATCGGGGAGCTGTTTTTT. It is translated as CASRPPGQGAIGELFF.